Listed below are T cell receptor beta chains from one sample, sequenced in a study of blood T cells in healthy people across ages. TCRdb reprocessed the 5' RACE reads via MiXCR and lists one record per CDR3 protein. This table has over 1,300,000 distinct CDR3 sequences, roughly 59% appearing once. The sample consisted of blood. The receptors stem from a man between 18 and 29 years old in good health. CDR3s include the opening cysteine and the closing phenylalanine or tryptophan. Each record gives: clone size, J gene, D gene, CDR3 length, V gene, CDR3 protein, CDR3 DNA. A D gene is named only where the DNA matches it firmly. Size is stated for part of the rows, as once, few or many counts, or as a class when the clone is expanded.

abundance: once; j_gene: TRBJ2-7; d_gene: .; len: 16; v_gene: TRBV20-1; CDR3aa: CSAVRLTRSESYEQYF; CDR3nt: TGCAGTGCCGTACGCCTCACTAGGAGCGAGTCCTACGAGCAGTACTTC
abundance: .; j_gene: TRBJ1-4; d_gene: .; len: 11; v_gene: TRBV20-1; CDR3aa: CSAPRNEKLFF; CDR3nt: TGCAGTGCACCAAGGAATGAAAAACTGTTTTTT
abundance: few; j_gene: TRBJ2-5; d_gene: .; len: 13; v_gene: TRBV20-1; CDR3aa: CSARDFGERTQYF; CDR3nt: TGCAGTGCTAGAGATTTCGGAGAGCGGACCCAGTACTTC
abundance: few; j_gene: TRBJ2-3; d_gene: TRBD2; len: 15; v_gene: TRBV29-1; CDR3aa: CSVELAGDNTDTQYF; CDR3nt: TGCAGCGTTGAGCTAGCGGGGGACAACACAGATACGCAGTATTTT
abundance: .; j_gene: TRBJ1-6; d_gene: .; len: 14; v_gene: TRBV11-2; CDR3aa: CASRRIPDNSPLHF; CDR3nt: TGTGCCAGCAGGAGAATCCCGGATAATTCACCCCTCCACTTT
abundance: .; j_gene: TRBJ2-3; d_gene: .; len: 15; v_gene: TRBV27; CDR3aa: CASSSDPSRGYTQYF; CDR3nt: TGTGCCAGCAGTTCCGATCCTAGCCGAGGTTATACGCAGTATTTT
abundance: .; j_gene: TRBJ1-4; d_gene: TRBD1; len: 16; v_gene: TRBV4-1; CDR3aa: CASSLGQGRVNEKLFF; CDR3nt: TGCGCCAGCAGCCTAGGACAGGGCAGGGTTAATGAAAAACTGTTTTTT
abundance: .; j_gene: TRBJ2-5; d_gene: .; len: 14; v_gene: TRBV4-1; CDR3aa: CASSRTGLLETQYF; CDR3nt: TGCGCCAGCAGCCGCACAGGGCTTTTGGAGACCCAGTACTTC
abundance: .; j_gene: TRBJ2-1; d_gene: TRBD2; len: 14; v_gene: TRBV20-1; CDR3aa: CSASSGGLGGEQFF; CDR3nt: TGCAGTGCTAGCAGCGGGGGACTCGGTGGTGAGCAGTTCTTC
abundance: .; j_gene: TRBJ2-4; d_gene: .; len: 15; v_gene: TRBV27; CDR3aa: CASSLMDSPTGEQYF; CDR3nt: TGTGCCAGCAGTTTAATGGACAGTCCAACGGGGGAGCAGTACTTC
abundance: few; j_gene: TRBJ2-7; d_gene: TRBD2; len: 15; v_gene: TRBV10-3; CDR3aa: CAISDGAGSPYEQYF; CDR3nt: TGTGCCATCAGTGATGGAGCGGGGTCACCCTACGAGCAGTACTTC
abundance: .; j_gene: TRBJ2-1; d_gene: TRBD2; len: 18; v_gene: TRBV10-3; CDR3aa: CAISEIRLAGGKRDEQFF; CDR3nt: TGTGCCATCAGTGAGATCCGACTAGCGGGAGGGAAACGGGATGAGCAGTTCTTC
abundance: many; j_gene: TRBJ2-1; d_gene: TRBD2; len: 18; v_gene: TRBV6-5; CDR3aa: CASSYSVGSGSSYNEQFF; CDR3nt: TGTGCCAGCAGTTACTCGGTGGGTAGCGGGAGCTCCTACAATGAGCAGTTCTTC
abundance: few; j_gene: TRBJ2-2; d_gene: TRBD2; len: 17; v_gene: TRBV12-5; CDR3aa: CASGLAGTSFGTGELFF; CDR3nt: TGTGCTAGTGGTTTGGCCGGGACTAGCTTCGGCACCGGGGAGCTGTTTTTT
abundance: .; j_gene: TRBJ2-1; d_gene: TRBD2; len: 16; v_gene: TRBV20-1; CDR3aa: CSATLGGLALYNEQFF; CDR3nt: TGCAGTGCTACGTTAGGGGGACTAGCGCTATACAATGAGCAGTTCTTC
abundance: few; j_gene: TRBJ2-3; d_gene: TRBD2; len: 16; v_gene: TRBV20-1; CDR3aa: CSATGTSGGWTDTQYF; CDR3nt: TGCAGTGCTACCGGGACTAGCGGGGGTTGGACAGATACGCAGTATTTT
abundance: few; j_gene: TRBJ2-3; d_gene: .; len: 16; v_gene: TRBV6-2/TRBV6-3; CDR3aa: CASSFTLKEGTDTQYF; CDR3nt: TGTGCCAGCAGTTTCACCCTGAAAGAGGGCACAGATACGCAGTATTTT
abundance: .; j_gene: TRBJ2-7; d_gene: TRBD2; len: 13; v_gene: TRBV20-1; CDR3aa: CSSLSRESYEQYF; CDR3nt: TGCAGTTCCCTCTCGCGGGAGAGTTACGAGCAGTACTTC
abundance: .; j_gene: TRBJ2-1; d_gene: .; len: 16; v_gene: TRBV9; CDR3aa: CASRSTSAVSYNEQFF; CDR3nt: TGTGCCAGCAGGTCGACTAGTGCCGTATCCTACAATGAGCAGTTCTTC
abundance: .; j_gene: TRBJ2-1; d_gene: TRBD1; len: 19; v_gene: TRBV7-9; CDR3aa: CASSSNQFTGADLYNEQFF; CDR3nt: TGTGCCAGCAGCTCGAATCAATTCACAGGGGCCGACCTCTACAATGAGCAGTTCTTC
abundance: .; j_gene: TRBJ1-6; d_gene: .; len: 14; v_gene: TRBV7-2; CDR3aa: CASNPRVGDSPLHF; CDR3nt: TGTGCCAGCAACCCCAGAGTGGGGGATTCACCCCTCCACTTT
abundance: few; j_gene: TRBJ2-3; d_gene: .; len: 13; v_gene: TRBV29-1; CDR3aa: CSVEDGAPKTQYF; CDR3nt: TGCAGCGTTGAAGATGGAGCTCCTAAAACGCAGTATTTT
abundance: .; j_gene: TRBJ2-3; d_gene: TRBD1; len: 18; v_gene: TRBV24-1; CDR3aa: CATSSRTGNLLDTDTQYF; CDR3nt: TGTGCCACCAGTTCCAGGACAGGGAACTTACTCGACACAGATACGCAGTATTTT
abundance: few; j_gene: TRBJ2-3; d_gene: .; len: 12; v_gene: TRBV20-1; CDR3aa: CSARESGTTQYF; CDR3nt: TGCAGTGCTAGAGAATCAGGGACTACGCAGTATTTT
abundance: .; j_gene: TRBJ2-7; d_gene: TRBD2; len: 16; v_gene: TRBV5-1; CDR3aa: CASSLAGSGSSYEQYF; CDR3nt: TGCGCCAGCAGCTTGGCGGGCAGCGGGAGCTCCTACGAGCAGTACTTC
abundance: .; j_gene: TRBJ2-1; d_gene: .; len: 15; v_gene: TRBV29-1; CDR3aa: CSVRSGGLADNGQFF; CDR3nt: TGCAGCGTCAGATCTGGGGGACTGGCGGACAATGGGCAGTTCTTC
abundance: .; j_gene: TRBJ2-1; d_gene: TRBD1; len: 18; v_gene: TRBV4-3; CDR3aa: CASSQDKVRTGTYNEQFF; CDR3nt: TGCGCCAGCAGCCAAGATAAGGTGCGGACAGGGACCTACAATGAGCAGTTCTTC
abundance: .; j_gene: TRBJ2-7; d_gene: TRBD1; len: 16; v_gene: TRBV7-9; CDR3aa: CASSLLGDRPPYEQYF; CDR3nt: TGTGCCAGCAGCTTATTAGGGGACAGGCCGCCCTACGAGCAGTACTTC
abundance: .; j_gene: TRBJ1-5; d_gene: TRBD1; len: 15; v_gene: TRBV4-1; CDR3aa: CASSPPTGGFQPQHF; CDR3nt: TGCGCCAGCAGCCCACCAACAGGGGGCTTTCAGCCCCAGCATTTT
abundance: .; j_gene: TRBJ1-3; d_gene: TRBD1; len: 13; v_gene: TRBV30; CDR3aa: CAWNRGPGNTIYF; CDR3nt: TGTGCCTGGAACAGGGGCCCTGGAAACACCATATATTTT
abundance: .; j_gene: TRBJ2-2; d_gene: TRBD1; len: 13; v_gene: TRBV20-1; CDR3aa: CSVQGARAGELFF; CDR3nt: TGCAGTGTTCAGGGGGCGCGTGCCGGGGAGCTGTTTTTT
abundance: few; j_gene: TRBJ1-2; d_gene: TRBD1; len: 11; v_gene: TRBV2; CDR3aa: CADRGVYGYTF; CDR3nt: TGTGCCGACAGGGGTGTCTATGGCTACACCTTC
abundance: .; j_gene: TRBJ2-1; d_gene: .; len: 15; v_gene: TRBV4-3; CDR3aa: CASSQPGTAHDEQFF; CDR3nt: TGCGCCAGCAGCCAACCCGGGACGGCCCACGATGAGCAGTTCTTC
abundance: .; j_gene: TRBJ2-3; d_gene: .; len: 13; v_gene: TRBV7-9; CDR3aa: CASSWTSVVTQYF; CDR3nt: TGTGCCAGCAGCTGGACTTCTGTAGTTACGCAGTATTTT
abundance: once; j_gene: TRBJ2-1; d_gene: .; len: 16; v_gene: TRBV3-1; CDR3aa: CASSQDARPGVNEQFF; CDR3nt: TGTGCCAGCAGCCAAGATGCCCGCCCTGGAGTGAATGAGCAGTTCTTC
abundance: .; j_gene: TRBJ2-7; d_gene: TRBD2; len: 15; v_gene: TRBV20-1; CDR3aa: CSASLAGAMQDEQYF; CDR3nt: TGCAGTGCTAGCTTAGCGGGGGCCATGCAGGACGAGCAGTACTTC
abundance: few; j_gene: TRBJ2-1; d_gene: TRBD2; len: 15; v_gene: TRBV6-2/TRBV6-3; CDR3aa: CAISSSGSEYNEQFF; CDR3nt: TGTGCCATTAGTTCTAGCGGGTCAGAGTACAATGAGCAGTTCTTC
abundance: .; j_gene: TRBJ1-2; d_gene: TRBD1; len: 16; v_gene: TRBV27; CDR3aa: CASSPILRQGSGGYTF; CDR3nt: TGTGCCAGCAGTCCAATTTTAAGACAGGGATCAGGAGGCTACACCTTC
abundance: .; j_gene: TRBJ2-1; d_gene: .; len: 13; v_gene: TRBV9; CDR3aa: CASSPKTDETQFF; CDR3nt: TGTGCCAGCAGCCCGAAGACAGACGAGACCCAGTTCTTC
abundance: .; j_gene: TRBJ2-3; d_gene: .; len: 12; v_gene: TRBV18; CDR3aa: CASPLGTDTQYF; CDR3nt: TGTGCCTCACCCCTCGGCACAGATACGCAGTATTTT
abundance: .; j_gene: TRBJ1-2; d_gene: .; len: 13; v_gene: TRBV6-4; CDR3aa: CATQGLPFYGHTF; CDR3nt: TGTGCCACCCAAGGACTCCCGTTCTATGGCCACACCTTC
abundance: few; j_gene: TRBJ1-4; d_gene: .; len: 17; v_gene: TRBV4-3; CDR3aa: CASSPQGSPATNEKLFF; CDR3nt: TGCGCCAGCAGCCCACAGGGTTCACCCGCAACTAATGAAAAACTGTTTTTT
abundance: few; j_gene: TRBJ2-7; d_gene: TRBD2; len: 13; v_gene: TRBV2; CDR3aa: CASGTSGISEQYF; CDR3nt: TGTGCCAGCGGGACTAGCGGGATTTCCGAGCAGTACTTC